This TCR beta chain was sequenced in a study of post-analysis software for immune sequencing data. Study-wide background: The courses of disease that were included comprised relapsing-remitting, secondary progressive and progressive-relapsing multiple sclerosis. Study-wide findings and caveats: Pronounced co-clustering by F measure was evident among identically batched samples. When compared against controls, multiple sclerosis patients showed significantly lower normalized Chao1 diversity. Included in a set of roughly five TRBV segments more frequent in patients than controls were TRBV5-6, TRBV5-1 and TRBV20-1.

TCR beta libraries were prepared from cDNA with unique molecular identifiers. Input amounts of 1 to 10 million T cells were used. These gave 500,000 or so cDNA molecules, so each molecule approximated one T cell. TCRdb re-called the PCR reads with MiXCR, one entry per CDR3 protein. Here the sample spans more than 350,000 distinct CDR3 sequences, approximately 38% being singletons. V trimming: 5 bases; J trimming: 2 bases; junction bases outside the gene matches: 6. There are 15 residues in the CDR3. Germline lookup yields CDR1 SGHAT and CDR2 FQDESV (reference sequence). This clonotype turned up a few times. Its specificity is unknown.

Sequenced: blood. The TCR originated in a girl aged 2-10 years with multiple sclerosis. The chain carries TRBV11-1 and TRBJ2-7, with 10 bases aligning to TRBD2. The DNA of the CDR3 is TGTGCCAGCAGCCCGGGACTAGCGCAAACCTACGAGCAGTACTTC. Protein: CASSPGLAQTYEQYF.